The 10 T cell receptor beta chains below come from one sample, sequenced in a study of CD8 T cells in ankylosing spondylitis. The study, taken as a whole, reports: What appeared characteristic of ankylosing spondylitis blood was a TCR beta motif of fewer than ten highly homologous variants.

Their antigens are not known. Each CDR3 protein is one row after TCRdb ran MiXCR on the 5' RACE reads. The sample holds fewer than 500,000 distinct CDR3 sequences, about a fifth seen once. Sequenced material: blood, either unsorted or a sorted T cell fraction (not recorded which). Source of these receptors: a male donor with ankylosing spondylitis.

The chain uses TRBV5-1 and TRBJ1-1; TRBD1 might be the D (6 bases). Deletions cut 4 bases from V and 1 base from J, with 14 bases between. The V gene's germline CDR1 is SGHRS and CDR2 YFSETQ. The CDR3 extends over 15 amino acids. The CDR3 bases are TGCGCCAGCAGCCTTTGGGGGCGACCGAACACTGAAGCTTTCTTT. Protein product: CASSLWGRPNTEAFF.

This clonotype showed up just a few times. V usage is TRBV5-1 and J usage is TRBJ2-3; 9 bases match TRBD2. The CDR3 loop spans 16 amino acids. V gave up 4 bases and J gave up 4 bases; unmatched junction bases: 10. Germline V gene lookup returns CDR1 SGHRS and CDR2 YFSETQ. Written as DNA, the CDR3 is TGCGCCAGCAGCCTGAGGGCGGGAGGGCCCGCAGATACGCAGTATTTT. It yields the protein CASSLRAGGPADTQYF.

The rearrangement uses TRBV6-2 or TRBV6-3 and TRBJ2-1; unclear D gene. Trimming took 2 bases from V and 12 from J, leaving 11 bases between them. The CDR3 extends over 12 amino acids. Germline V gene data show CDR1 as MNHEY and CDR2 as SVGEGT. As DNA, the CDR3 is TGTGCCAGCAGTTACGATGGCAGAGGGCAGTTCTTC. This encodes CASSYDGRGQFF.

This clonotype was observed a handful of times. The chain links TRBV28 to TRBJ1-5, with 9 bases fitting TRBD1. The trim removed 5 bases at V and 5 bases at J, leaving 4 bases unmatched. This CDR3 is 14 amino acids long. The germline gives CDR1 MDHEN, CDR2 SYDVKM. The CDR3 nucleotides are TGTGCCAGCAGTCCAGACAGGGGGGATCAGCCCCAGCATTTT. Translating it yields CASSPDRGDQPQHF. The entire variable domain, with the rest obtained from reference TRBV28 and TRBJ1-5, is as follows: DVKVTQSSRYLVKRTGEKVFLECVQDMDHENMFWYRQDPGLGLRLIYFSYDVKMKEKGDIPEGYSVSREKKERFSLILESASTNQTSMYLCASSPDRGDQPQHFGDGTRLSIL.

The chain uses TRBV28 and TRBJ2-7; TRBD1 aligns across 9 bases. This CDR3 is built from 13 residues. Germline CDR1 is MDHEN and CDR2 is SYDVKM. The trim removed 6 bases at V and 5 bases at J, leaving 5 bases unmatched. The CDR3 DNA reads as TGTGCCAGCAGAGGGACAGGGCTCCACGAGCAGTACTTC. This gives the protein CASRGTGLHEQYF.

The rearrangement joins TRBV5-1 to TRBJ2-3; 8 bases are shared with TRBD1. With V trimmed by 2 bases and J by 1 base, 3 bases remained unmatched. Germline CDR1 reads SGHRS; CDR2 reads YFSETQ. The CDR3 runs to 15 residues. The CDR3, as DNA: TGCGCCAGCAGCTTCTGGACAGGGCGCACAGATACGCAGTATTTT. Its translation: CASSFWTGRTDTQYF.

This clonotype has just a few counts. This chain joins TRBV5-1 and TRBJ2-7, with TRBD1 identical over 9 bases. The germline gives CDR1 SGHRS, CDR2 YFSETQ. V was pared by 0 bases and J by 7 bases, with 8 bases of the junction left unmatched. The CDR3 length is 15 residues. Here the CDR3 DNA reads TGCGCCAGCAGCTTGGGGACAGGGGCGCTCAGAGAGCAGTACTTC. It specifies CASSLGTGALREQYF.

The chain uses TRBV20-1 and TRBJ2-1, with 12 positions matching TRBD2. Germline V gene lookup returns CDR1 DFQATT and CDR2 SNEGSKA (reference sequence). CDR3 length: 16 amino acids. Trimming cost V 5 bases and J 6 bases; bases outside gene matches: 11. CDR3 sequence (DNA): TGCAGTGCTGAGCCGGGACTAGCGGGTGCTGGCAATGAGCAGTTCTTC. Its translation: CSAEPGLAGAGNEQFF.

The chain combines TRBV10-3 with TRBJ2-3; 7 bases fit TRBD1. Germline CDR1 ENHRY, CDR2 SYGVKD. The length of the CDR3 is 14 residues. V shed 5 bases, J shed 2 bases, and the junction held 4 bases outside the gene matches. The CDR3 sequence: CAISYTGATDTQYF. DNA for the CDR3: TGTGCCATCAGTTACACAGGGGCCACAGATACGCAGTATTTT.

V and J are TRBV29-1 and TRBJ2-1, with TRBD2 as a possible D gene (7 bases). Germline-derived CDR1 and CDR2 are SQVTM and ANQGSEA. V lost 7 bases, J lost 6 bases, and 19 bases lay in between. The CDR3 contains 14 residues. As DNA, the CDR3 is TGCAGCGCCCTAAGGGGGAGGGGCCGCAATGAGCAGTTCTTC. This sequence encodes CSALRGRGRNEQFF.